Listed here is a single T cell receptor beta chain. These data are taken from a study of blood T cell repertoires in COVID-19. Study at large: Material from acute and convalescent COVID-19 was sourced from the United States, Italy and Spain. T cells, B-cell-depleted T cells, or PBMCs provided the cDNA or gDNA that served as material.

This CDR3 is built from 15 residues. J lost 6 bases, V lost 6 bases, and 9 bases had no gene match. Germline V gene lookup returns CDR1 MNHNY and CDR2 SVGAGI (reference sequence). Original methodology: Scientists estimated how many nucleated cells there were by amplifying reference gene primers. Clones were sequenced by immunoSEQ multiplex PCR, and TCRdb holds only the in-frame ones, with some missing. Clone size and V and J calls were adopted from that table, with D and trimming inferred from the DNA. Of about 270,000 clones listed, 65% to 90% were seen once; the top ten hold 2.5% to 3%. The specimen was peripheral blood. The clonotype originates from a woman in her fifties or sixties with active or convalescent COVID-19. V usage is TRBV6-6 and J usage is TRBJ2-2; 8 nucleotides align to TRBD1. The chain's CDR3 is CASRRQGQGPGELFF. For the CDR3, the DNA is TGTGCCAGCAGACGACAAGGACAGGGCCCCGGGGAGCTGTTTTTT.